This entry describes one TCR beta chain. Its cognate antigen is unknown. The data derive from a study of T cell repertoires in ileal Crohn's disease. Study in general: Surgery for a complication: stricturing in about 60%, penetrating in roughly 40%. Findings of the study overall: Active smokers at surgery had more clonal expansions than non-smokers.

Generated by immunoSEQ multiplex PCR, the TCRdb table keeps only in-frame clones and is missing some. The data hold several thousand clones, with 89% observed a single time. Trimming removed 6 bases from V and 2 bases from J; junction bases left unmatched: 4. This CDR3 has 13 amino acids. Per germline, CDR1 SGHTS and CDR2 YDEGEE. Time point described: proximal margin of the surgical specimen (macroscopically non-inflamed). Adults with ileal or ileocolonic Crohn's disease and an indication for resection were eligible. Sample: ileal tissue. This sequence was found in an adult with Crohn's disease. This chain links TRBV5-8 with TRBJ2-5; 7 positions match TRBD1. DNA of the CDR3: TGTGCCAGCACCCGGGACAGACAAGAGACCCAGTACTTC. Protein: CASTRDRQETQYF. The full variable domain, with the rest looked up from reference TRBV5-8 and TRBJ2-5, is EAGVTQSPTHLIKTRGQQATLRCSPISGHTSVYWYQQALGLGLQFLLWYDEGEERNRGNFPPRFSGRQFPNYSSELNVNALELEDSALYLCASTRDRQETQYFGPGTRLLVL.